In this sample, the clone carrying this T cell receptor (beta chain) turned up many times. Its antigen is not known. This entry comes from a study of OX40 agonist ivuxolimab in advanced cancers. Study-wide background: The diagnoses of dose-escalation patients were hepatocellular carcinoma, melanoma, renal cell or head and neck cancer. Treatment received earlier with anti-PD-1, anti-PD-L1 or anti-CTLA-4 agents was allowed, and more than 30% had some. Partial response was recorded in three patients: one hepatocellular carcinoma and two cutaneous melanoma cases.

General study points: The study found that CD8+ T cells averaged more expanded clones than CD4+.

The repertoire was sequenced with immunoSEQ multiplex PCR; TCRdb's copy has only in-frame clones and lacks some. The sample holds roughly 75,000 clones, about 86% seen once. This material consisted of CD4+ or CD8+ T cells sorted from blood, taken in a trial of the OX40 agonist ivuxolimab. This TCR derives from an adult with an advanced solid tumor such as melanoma, head and neck, liver or kidney cancer.

CDR3 sequence (DNA): TGTGCCAGCAGTGTCGGGACCAGGTATGGCTACACCTTC. The encoded protein is CASSVGTRYGYTF. V gene TRBV25-1 combines with J gene TRBJ1-2; the D gene is possibly TRBD1 (5 bases). V was shortened by 4 bases and J by 5 bases, with 11 bases between the two germline ends. This CDR3 has 13 amino acids. CDR1 and CDR2 from the germline V gene are MGHDK and SYGVNS.